Each of the 26 T cell receptor beta chains below was sequenced from the same sample in a study of T-cell reconstitution after alpha-beta-depleted transplantation in children. Preparation of the TCRbeta library used unique molecular identifiers. Each CDR3 protein is one row after TCRdb ran MiXCR on the PCR reads. The sample lists approximately 9,000 distinct CDR3 sequences, roughly 13% occurring once. Sequenced here: PBMCs, mostly from graft donor cells, sampled 60 days after TCRalphabeta/CD19-depleted stem cell transplant. Receptors were obtained from a male patient younger than 18 who had a stem cell transplant for acute lymphoblastic leukemia, so the T cells may come from the graft donor.

This clonotype occurred many times. The rearrangement joins TRBV15 to TRBJ2-7; TRBD1 is a possible D gene (5 bases). Germline V CDR1 and CDR2: LNHNV, YYDKDF (reference sequence). The CDR3 totals 14 residues. The ends were cut back, 2 bases at V and 6 bases at J, with 14 bases in the middle. CDR3 in DNA: TGTGCCACCAGCAGAAATCCCGACAGTACCGAGCAGTACTTC. Its protein product is CATSRNPDSTEQYF. The variable domain in full, completed from reference TRBV15 and TRBJ2-7, reads DAMVIQNPRYQVTQFGKPVTLSCSQTLNHNVMYWYQQKSSQAPKLLFHYYDKDFNNEADTPDNFQSRRPNTSFCFLDIRSPGLGDTAMYLCATSRNPDSTEQYFGPGTRLTVT.

The chain links TRBV4-2 to TRBJ1-2; D is undetermined. Trimming pared 8 bases from V and 4 bases from J, leaving 17 bases between. Looked up from germline, CDR1 is LGHNA and CDR2 is YNFKEQ. The CDR3 totals 14 residues. In DNA, the CDR3 is TGTGCCAGCGGCCCCCGGCTCTTCAGCTATGGCTACACCTTC. Encoded protein: CASGPRLFSYGYTF.

This clonotype has ten or more counts. The chain carries TRBV7-9 and TRBJ1-2; 8 bases are a match to TRBD1. Per germline, CDR1 SEHNR and CDR2 FQNEAQ (reference sequence). V dropped 8 bases and J dropped 2; count of bases not matched to a gene: 7. The length of the CDR3 is 14 residues. The chain's CDR3 is CASRYGQGNYGYTF. In DNA, the CDR3 is TGTGCCAGCCGCTACGGACAGGGAAACTATGGCTACACCTTC.

This clonotype was observed many times. The chain has TRBV4-1 and TRBJ2-3; D possibly corresponds to TRBD2 (5 bases). The germline CDR1 and CDR2 sequences are MGHRA and YSYEKL. Trimming cost V 0 bases and J 0 bases, with 13 bases left between them. The CDR3 extends over 17 amino acids. CDR3 sequence (DNA): TGCGCCAGCAGCCAAGATATAGAACAGCGGAGCACAGATACGCAGTATTTT. This translates into CASSQDIEQRSTDTQYF.

This clonotype was seen at least ten times. The chain links TRBV7-2 to TRBJ1-2; a weak D match, TRBD1 (5 bases). The germline V and J ends were trimmed by 6 bases and 5 bases, with 16 bases remaining between them. Germline assignment: CDR1 SGHTA and CDR2 FQGNSA. The CDR3 sequence is 14 residues long. CDR3: CASRLPGRYYGYTF. The CDR3 region has the DNA TGTGCCAGCAGACTTCCGGGACGATATTATGGCTACACCTTC.

There are many counts of this clonotype. The CDR3 nucleotides read TGTGCCAGCAGTTTTTTAGCGTTAGATACGCAGTATTTT. Translated, it gives CASSFLALDTQYF. The chain combines TRBV27 with TRBJ2-3, with D possibly matching TRBD2 (5 bases). CDR3 length equals 13 residues. Germline V gives CDR1 MNHEY, CDR2 SMNVEV (reference sequence). V dropped 3 bases and J dropped 5 bases, with 9 bases sitting between them.

At least ten counts were recorded for this clonotype. V and J are TRBV10-2 and TRBJ2-5, with 10 positions matching TRBD1. Germline values: CDR1 WSHSY, CDR2 SAAADI. V lost 8 bases and J lost 5; bases outside the gene matches: 11. This CDR3 has 15 residues. The CDR3 is CASGDDRGRRETQYF. The CDR3 DNA follows: TGCGCCAGCGGAGACGACAGGGGGCGAAGGGAGACCCAGTACTTC.

This clonotype was found many times. J is TRBJ1-1 and V is TRBV5-6; 9 nucleotides align to TRBD1. Germline CDR1 reads SGHDT; CDR2 reads YYEEEE. Unmatched junction bases numbered 13, after V lost 6 bases and J lost 4 bases. CDR3 size: 16 residues. The CDR3: CASIPGWATGGTEAFF. In DNA form, the CDR3 reads TGTGCCAGCATCCCCGGGTGGGCGACAGGGGGCACTGAAGCTTTCTTT.

To note about this clonotype: One end of the junction fails to match germline, which may point to a read error. This chain joins TRBV20-1 and TRBJ2-1, with 10 bases lining up with TRBD2. This CDR3 spans 15 amino acids. The germline V gene has CDR1 DFQATT and CDR2 SNEGSKA (reference sequence). CDR3: CCARVGLAGDNEQFF. The DNA for the CDR3 is TGCTGTGCTAGAGTCGGGCTAGCGGGGGACAATGAGCAGTTCTTC.

This clonotype was counted at least ten times. This sequence joins TRBV4-1 and TRBJ1-1, with 9 bases fitting TRBD1. This CDR3 has 16 amino acids. Trimming took 0 bases from V and 9 from J; bases not matched to a gene: 11. Germline CDR1 reads MGHRA; CDR2 reads YSYEKL. CDR3: CASSQDQGTGWGKAFF. DNA of the CDR3: TGCGCCAGCAGCCAAGACCAAGGGACAGGGTGGGGGAAAGCTTTCTTT.

This clonotype was seen ten or more times. CDR3 in amino acids: CASSLAQLSTDTQYF. The CDR3 nucleotides are TGTGCCAGCAGTTTAGCGCAGTTGAGCACAGATACGCAGTATTTT. The rearrangement joins TRBV12-3 or TRBV12-4 to TRBJ2-3; D uncertain. The V and J ends lost 0 bases and 0 bases respectively, with 7 bases between them. The CDR3 runs 15 residues.

This clonotype was detected ten times or more. The V and J genes are TRBV3-1 and TRBJ2-5; the D is unclear. Trimming shortened V by 4 bases and J by 2 bases, and 20 bases separated the two germline ends. Germline CDR1 is LGHDT and CDR2 is YNNKEL (reference sequence). There are 17 residues in the CDR3. The CDR3 DNA reads TGTGCCAGCAGCCTCGCCCCGGGCTCGGCGATTCAAGAGACCCAGTACTTC. It yields the protein CASSLAPGSAIQETQYF.

The sample holds a few counts of this clonotype. The chain uses TRBV11-3 and TRBJ1-4; D gene unclear. CDR3 size: 16 residues. The germline V gene encodes CDR1 SGHNT and CDR2 YENEEA. Deletions cut 5 bases from V and 8 bases from J, with 21 bases between. CDR3 loop: CASSLFPPGRLEKLFF. In DNA, the CDR3 is TGTGCCAGCAGCCTGTTCCCCCCCGGACGGTTAGAAAAACTGTTTTTT.

This clonotype was counted at least ten times. V is TRBV7-9 and J is TRBJ2-7; 12 positions agree with TRBD2. With 5 bases clipped from V and 7 bases from J, the junction kept 9 bases outside the gene matches. The CDR3 consists of 15 residues. CDR1 and CDR2 (germline): SEHNR, FQNEAQ (reference sequence). The CDR3 protein is CASSRTSGRPLEQYF. CDR3 DNA: TGTGCCAGCAGCCGCACTAGCGGGAGGCCTCTGGAGCAGTACTTC. The whole variable domain, remainder taken from reference TRBV7-9 and TRBJ2-7, is DTGVSQNPRHKITKRGQNVTFRCDPISEHNRLYWYRQTLGQGPEFLTYFQNEAQLEKSRLLSDRFSAERPKGSFSTLEIQRTEQGDSAMYLCASSRTSGRPLEQYFGPGTRLTVT.

The V call is TRBV5-6, the J call TRBJ2-1, with D possibly matching TRBD2 (5 bases). V dropped 8 bases and J dropped 9 bases, with 21 bases sitting between them. The CDR3 spans 14 residues. Per the germline V gene, CDR1 is SGHDT and CDR2 is YYEEEE. CDR3 sequence: CARGFGHAAGEQFF. The DNA of the CDR3 is TGTGCCAGGGGCTTCGGGCACGCCGCGGGTGAGCAGTTCTTC.

At least ten counts were recorded for this clonotype. This sequence joins TRBV19 and TRBJ1-6; D unresolved. Germline-derived CDR1 and CDR2 are LNHDA and SQIVND (reference sequence). This CDR3 has 13 amino acids. The V and J ends lost 5 bases and 8 bases respectively, with 10 bases between them. The CDR3, as DNA: TGTGCCAGTAGTGTGGCACCGGATTCACCCCTCCACTTT. Amino acids: CASSVAPDSPLHF.

The CDR3 DNA reads as TGTGCCAGCAGCAGGGGGGGATGGGACAGGGCTAACTATGGCTACACCTTC. Translated, it gives CASSRGGWDRANYGYTF. The chain couples TRBV7-9 to TRBJ1-2; 9 bases fit TRBD1. The CDR3 is 17 amino acids. With V trimmed by 5 bases and J by 0 bases, 10 bases remained unmatched. In germline, CDR1 is SEHNR, CDR2 FQNEAQ (reference sequence).

The chain recombines TRBV4-2 with TRBJ2-1, with 10 bases identical to TRBD2. The germline V gene has CDR1 LGHNA and CDR2 YNFKEQ. The CDR3 has 18 residues. V dropped 7 bases and J dropped 0; count of bases not matched to a gene: 12. The CDR3: CASTRASGRGSSYNEQFF. CDR3 coding DNA: TGTGCCAGCACAAGGGCTAGCGGGAGAGGGAGCTCCTACAATGAGCAGTTCTTC.

This clonotype showed up many times. The J gene is TRBJ2-1, the V gene TRBV18; TRBD2 might be the D (6 bases). The length of the CDR3 is 15 residues. Germline V gene sequence: CDR1 KGHSH, CDR2 LQKENI. V shed 1 base and J shed 2 bases, with 9 bases lying between them. CDR3 DNA: TGTGCCAGCTCACCACTAGCGGAAACCTACAATGAGCAGTTCTTC. It encodes CASSPLAETYNEQFF.

This clonotype showed up many times. This sequence joins TRBV6-1 and TRBJ1-1; D gene ambiguous. Germline V gives CDR1 MNHNS, CDR2 SASEGT. Trimming cost V 6 bases and J 0 bases, with 5 bases left between them. This CDR3 comprises 12 residues. CDR3 nucleotides: TGTGCCAGCAGCCGTATGAACACTGAAGCTTTCTTT. Its translation: CASSRMNTEAFF.

This clonotype was found many times. The chain carries TRBV5-1 and TRBJ1-1; TRBD1 matches at 7 bases. The CDR3 contains 15 residues. Germline V gene lookup returns CDR1 SGHRS and CDR2 YFSETQ. The V and J ends lost 4 bases and 6 bases, in that order; junction bases with no gene match: 12. The CDR3 reads CASSPRQGESAEAFF. The DNA of the CDR3 is TGCGCCAGCAGCCCCAGACAGGGCGAAAGTGCTGAAGCTTTCTTT.

The rearrangement links TRBV7-2 to TRBJ1-5; D is undetermined. This CDR3 has 14 residues. In germline, CDR1 is SGHTA, CDR2 FQGNSA. Between the trimmed V and J ends, which lost 1 base and 1 base, there was a span of 5 bases. The CDR3 coding sequence is TGTGCCAGCAGCTTAGTGAGGAGCAATCAGCCCCAGCATTTT. As protein: CASSLVRSNQPQHF.

In its sample, this clonotype was seen many times. The chain combines TRBV5-1 with TRBJ2-1, with D possibly TRBD2 on 6 matching bases. The CDR3 runs to 14 residues. Trimming removed 0 bases at V and 7 bases at J, with 11 bases between. In germline, CDR1 is SGHRS, CDR2 YFSETQ. CDR3 bases: TGCGCCAGCAGCTTGGATAGGCGGGGAAATGAGCAGTTCTTC. It codes for CASSLDRRGNEQFF.

The sample holds many counts of this clonotype. V usage is TRBV5-1 and J usage is TRBJ2-7; D might be TRBD1 or TRBD2, each matching 6 bases. The CDR3 is 14 residues long. Germline CDR1 is SGHRS and CDR2 is YFSETQ. V lost 1 base, J lost 6 bases, and 14 bases lay in between. In DNA form, the CDR3 reads TGCGCCAGCAGCTTGATAGCGGACAGCTCCGAGCAGTACTTC. Translated: CASSLIADSSEQYF.

In regard to this clonotype: This clone may be a read error of a much larger clone one base away. This chain connects TRBV20-1 to TRBJ2-3; 9 bases agree with TRBD2. In germline, CDR1 is DFQATT, CDR2 SNEGSKA (reference sequence). CDR3 length: 17 amino acids. The CDR3 protein is CCASGGGSGSAWDTQYF. DNA for the CDR3: TGCTGTGCTAGTGGAGGGGGTAGCGGGAGTGCTTGGGATACGCAGTATTTT.

The chain links TRBV4-2 to TRBJ1-2; D remains ambiguous. Per germline, CDR1 LGHNA and CDR2 YNFKEQ. Trimming cost V 8 bases and J 5 bases, with 15 bases left between them. The CDR3 contains 13 residues. The CDR3 region is CASGPGIVYGYTF. CDR3 bases: TGTGCCAGCGGCCCGGGGATCGTATATGGCTACACCTTC.